This is a list of T cell receptor beta chains from one sample in a study of cytomegalovirus exposure and HLA in healthy donors. Repertoires were generated with immunoSEQ multiplex PCR, while TCRdb's copy carries only in-frame clones and drops some. The sample's table shows around 130,000 clones. The sample taken for sequencing was PBMCs. Receptors originate from a woman in her fifties or sixties in good health and CMV-seronegative. The CDR3 runs from the conserved cysteine through the conserved F or W. A D gene is named only where the DNA matches it firmly.

CAWSRTAGANVLTF	TGTGCCTGGAGCAGGACAGCTGGGGCCAACGTCCTGACTTTC	TRBJ2-6	NA	TRBV30
CASSPMRDRGETEAFF	TGTGCCAGCAGCCCGATGCGAGACAGGGGGGAGACTGAAGCTTTCTTT	TRBJ1-1	TRBD1	TRBV7-3
CASSPSTGDFPYNEQFF	TGTGCCAGCAGCCCTTCGACAGGGGATTTTCCCTACAATGAGCAGTTCTTC	TRBJ2-1	TRBD1	TRBV7-9
CASSPQGAGANVLTF	TGTGCCAGCTCACCACAGGGGGCTGGGGCCAACGTCCTGACTTTC	TRBJ2-6	NA	TRBV18
CASSSGQGNYGYTF	TGTGCCAGCAGCTCCGGACAGGGAAACTATGGCTACACCTTC	TRBJ1-2	TRBD1	TRBV28
CASSLGGGGDEQFF	TGTGCCAGCAGCTTGGGCGGGGGAGGGGATGAGCAGTTCTTC	TRBJ2-1	TRBD2	TRBV7-3
CASSEEATGGTNTEAFF	TGTGCCAGCAGCGAAGAGGCGACGGGAGGGACGAACACTGAAGCTTTCTTT	TRBJ1-1	NA	TRBV7-9
CASSYDSGTGAYEQYF	TGTGCCAGCAGTTACGACTCCGGGACAGGGGCCTACGAGCAGTACTTC	TRBJ2-7	TRBD1	TRBV6-5
CASSVGTGVTGELFF	TGTGCCAGCAGCGTCGGGACAGGGGTTACCGGGGAGCTGTTTTTT	TRBJ2-2	NA	TRBV21-1
CASSPGGETQYF	TGTGCCAGCTCACCGGGGGGAGAGACCCAGTACTTC	TRBJ2-5	NA	TRBV18
CASGPLAGYNEQFF	TGTGCTAGTGGCCCACTAGCGGGATACAATGAGCAGTTCTTC	TRBJ2-1	TRBD2	TRBV12-5
CSVEDRGSSSYEQYF	TGCAGCGTTGAAGACAGGGGGTCGAGCTCCTACGAGCAGTACTTC	TRBJ2-7	TRBD1	TRBV29-1
CASGFGRGGTGELFF	TGTGCCTCCGGGTTTGGTAGGGGTGGTACCGGGGAGCTGTTTTTT	TRBJ2-2	NA	TRBV30
CASSMEGSGANVLTF	TGTGCCAGTAGTATGGAGGGCTCTGGGGCCAACGTCCTGACTTTC	TRBJ2-6	NA	TRBV19
CASSQGADIGYTF	TGTGCCAGCAGCCAGGGCGCGGATATTGGCTACACCTTC	TRBJ1-2	NA	TRBV7-9
CASSLTSVGGTEAFF	TGTGCCAGCAGTCTGACCTCGGTGGGAGGCACTGAAGCTTTCTTT	TRBJ1-1	NA	TRBV28
CASSLAGRLNEKLFF	TGTGCCAGCAGCTTGGCCGGGAGACTTAATGAAAAACTGTTTTTT	TRBJ1-4	NA	TRBV5-8
CASSTGLAGVMVF	TGTGCCAGTAGTACGGGACTAGCGGGGGTGATGGTCTTC	TRBJ2-7	TRBD2	TRBV19
CASSALAGGYDEQFF	TGTGCCAGCAGCGCTCTAGCGGGGGGCTATGACGAGCAGTTCTTC	TRBJ2-1	TRBD2	TRBV9
CALSLRGPEAFF	TGTGCCCTAAGCCTCAGGGGTCCTGAAGCTTTCTTT	TRBJ1-1	NA	TRBV7-9
CASSAPGAEQYF	TGTGCCAGCAGCGCCCCAGGGGCCGAGCAGTACTTC	TRBJ2-7	NA	TRBV9
CASSPRGPETEAFF	TGTGCCAGCAGCCCCAGGGGGCCGGAGACTGAAGCTTTCTTT	TRBJ1-1	TRBD1	TRBV6-6
CASSSRTSGTNTGELFF	TGTGCCAGCAGCTCCCGAACTAGCGGGACGAACACCGGGGAGCTGTTTTTT	TRBJ2-2	TRBD2	TRBV11-3
CASREGTTEAFF	TGCGCCAGCAGGGAGGGTACCACTGAAGCTTTCTTT	TRBJ1-1	NA	TRBV5-1
CASSRRGDYGYTF	TGTGCCAGCAGCCGCAGGGGGGACTATGGCTACACCTTC	TRBJ1-2	TRBD1	TRBV7-8
CASSYDWNSGTEAFF	TGTGCCAGCAGTTACGACTGGAACTCGGGCACTGAAGCTTTCTTT	TRBJ1-1	NA	TRBV28
CASSRTGLSYEQYF	TGTGCCAGCAGCCGGACAGGGCTCTCCTACGAGCAGTACTTC	TRBJ2-7	TRBD1	TRBV11-3